The rows below give T cell receptor beta chains drawn from one sample of a study of blood T cells in healthy people across ages. TCRdb re-called the 5' RACE reads through MiXCR, storing one row per CDR3 protein. The table includes approximately 1.5 million distinct CDR3 sequences, 42% detected once. What was sequenced was blood. These receptors all stem from a young woman in good health. Both conserved end residues are part of each CDR3. Fields, in order: V gene, J gene, D gene, clone size, CDR3 DNA, CDR3 protein. D genes are given only for firm matches. Some rows mark clone size as missing; the rest say once, few, many or name a class of expanded clone.

v_gene: TRBV12-3/TRBV12-4; j_gene: TRBJ2-4; d_gene: -; abundance: many; CDR3nt: TGTGCCAGCAGATACAAAAACATTCAGTACTTC; CDR3aa: CASRYKNIQYF
v_gene: TRBV19; j_gene: TRBJ1-2; d_gene: -; abundance: -; CDR3nt: TGTGCCAGTAGTGCCTCACAGGGAGGGAGCTATGGCTACACCTTC; CDR3aa: CASSASQGGSYGYTF
v_gene: TRBV14; j_gene: TRBJ2-1; d_gene: -; abundance: many; CDR3nt: TGTGCCAGCAGCCAAGTGGCTTCTTACAATGAGCAGTTCTTC; CDR3aa: CASSQVASYNEQFF
v_gene: TRBV29-1; j_gene: TRBJ2-2; d_gene: TRBD1; abundance: -; CDR3nt: TGCAGCGTTCAAGGGACAGCGAACACCGGGGAGCTGTTTTTT; CDR3aa: CSVQGTANTGELFF
v_gene: TRBV9; j_gene: TRBJ2-1; d_gene: -; abundance: -; CDR3nt: TGTGCCAGCAGCGTAGCTATAGGAGCGGCAGCTGAATACAATGAGCAGTTCTTC; CDR3aa: CASSVAIGAAAEYNEQFF
v_gene: TRBV7-2; j_gene: TRBJ2-7; d_gene: -; abundance: -; CDR3nt: TGTGCCAGCAGCAGACGACAGGCCTACGAGCAGTACTTC; CDR3aa: CASSRRQAYEQYF
v_gene: TRBV28; j_gene: TRBJ2-1; d_gene: -; abundance: -; CDR3nt: TGTGCCAGCACCTTCCAGGGCGGTAAGCAGTTCTTC; CDR3aa: CASTFQGGKQFF
v_gene: TRBV27; j_gene: TRBJ1-2; d_gene: -; abundance: -; CDR3nt: TGTGCCAGCCTCCTCTACCCGGCGCCGCTAGTAGCTAACTATGGCTACACCTTC; CDR3aa: CASLLYPAPLVANYGYTF
v_gene: TRBV27; j_gene: TRBJ1-5; d_gene: -; abundance: -; CDR3nt: TGTGCCAGCAGTTTCAACCGAGATGATCAGCCCCAGCATTTT; CDR3aa: CASSFNRDDQPQHF
v_gene: TRBV12-3/TRBV12-4; j_gene: TRBJ2-3; d_gene: TRBD1; abundance: -; CDR3nt: TGTGCCAGCAGTTCCCCAGACAGGGTCCGCACAGATACGCAGTATTTT; CDR3aa: CASSSPDRVRTDTQYF
v_gene: TRBV4-1; j_gene: TRBJ1-4; d_gene: -; abundance: few; CDR3nt: TGCGCCAGCAGCCGGACCGCAGGGTTAGCAGAAAAACTGTTTTTT; CDR3aa: CASSRTAGLAEKLFF
v_gene: TRBV9; j_gene: TRBJ1-1; d_gene: -; abundance: -; CDR3nt: TGTGCCAGCAGTCGTAATGGGGCCGCAAACACTGAAGCTTTCTTT; CDR3aa: CASSRNGAANTEAFF
v_gene: TRBV28; j_gene: TRBJ2-1; d_gene: -; abundance: few; CDR3nt: TGTGCCAGCATTTGGGACAATGAGCAGTTCTTC; CDR3aa: CASIWDNEQFF
v_gene: TRBV28; j_gene: TRBJ2-5; d_gene: -; abundance: once; CDR3nt: TGTGCCAGCAGTGACAGCGCCCAAGAGACCCAGTACTTC; CDR3aa: CASSDSAQETQYF
v_gene: TRBV29-1; j_gene: TRBJ2-2; d_gene: TRBD1; abundance: few; CDR3nt: TGCAGCGTTGACCGGGACAGGGGTACCGGGGAGCTGTTTTTT; CDR3aa: CSVDRDRGTGELFF
v_gene: TRBV5-6; j_gene: TRBJ2-1; d_gene: TRBD2; abundance: -; CDR3nt: TGTGCCAGCAGCTCCTGGACTAGCTCCTACAATGAGCAGTTCTTC; CDR3aa: CASSSWTSSYNEQFF
v_gene: TRBV27; j_gene: TRBJ2-5; d_gene: -; abundance: few; CDR3nt: TGTGCCAGCAGTTGGGCAGGAGGGGAGACCCAGTACTTC; CDR3aa: CASSWAGGETQYF
v_gene: TRBV7-3; j_gene: TRBJ2-6; d_gene: -; abundance: once; CDR3nt: TGTGCCAGCGGCTTGGAGGCCCTAGTCTCTGGGGCCAACGTCCTGACTTTC; CDR3aa: CASGLEALVSGANVLTF